This entry lists 30 T cell receptor beta chains sequenced from one sample in a study of breast tumors, draining lymph nodes, adjacent tissues. The lymph nodes were axillary draining lymph nodes from breast cancer patients. TCRdb fed the multiplex PCR reads into MiXCR, producing one record per CDR3 protein. This sample carries more than 200,000 distinct CDR3 sequences, around 32% of them seen once, and the ten largest clones take 1.4%. Sequencing was performed on axillary lymph node tissue. Receptors were obtained from a female donor with breast cancer. Some clones in this sample may be carry-over from other donors' samples.

In DNA form, the CDR3 reads TGCAGCGTTGAAACTAGCGGGAGTGGAGATACGCAGTATTTT. This translates into CSVETSGSGDTQYF. The chain has TRBV29-1 and TRBJ2-3, with 11 bases fitting TRBD2. CDR3 size: 14 residues. CDR1 is SQVTM, CDR2 ANQGSEA, per germline. With V trimmed by 2 bases and J by 5 bases, 3 bases remained unmatched.

This clonotype has ten or more counts. This sequence joins TRBV6-4 and TRBJ1-6, with TRBD1 as a possible D gene (5 bases). V was pared by 9 bases and J by 9 bases, with 12 bases between. Germline loops: CDR1 MRHNA, CDR2 SNTAGT. The CDR3 is 12 amino acids. The CDR3, as DNA: TGTGCCAGTCTCAGGGTTTGTTCACCCCTCCACTTT. Its protein is CASLRVCSPLHF.

This clonotype was detected once. The V call is TRBV4-1, the J call TRBJ2-7, with TRBD2 as a possible D gene (5 bases). This CDR3 region has 16 residues. V gave up 0 bases and J gave up 2 bases, with 14 bases separating them. CDR1 MGHRA and CDR2 YSYEKL come from the germline V gene. CDR3 residues: CASSQDPSGTTYEQYF. The DNA for the CDR3 is TGCGCCAGCAGCCAAGATCCGAGCGGAACGACCTACGAGCAGTACTTC.

There are many counts of this clonotype. The V gene is TRBV7-6, the J gene TRBJ2-1; D unclear. The CDR3 sequence is 15 residues long. Looked up from germline, CDR1 is SGHVS and CDR2 is FNYEAQ. V lost 1 base and J lost 5, with 12 bases in between. DNA of the CDR3: TGTGCCAGCAGCTTAGGGTGGTCCAGTGACAATGAGCAGTTCTTC. This gives the protein CASSLGWSSDNEQFF.

This clonotype was observed at least ten times. The V and J genes are TRBV2 and TRBJ1-6, with D hard to call. The CDR3 is 14 amino acids. Germline lookup yields CDR1 SNHLY and CDR2 FYNNEI. V was pared by 3 bases and J by 6 bases, with 9 bases between. CDR3 amino acids: CASSDSRSNSPLHF. The CDR3 coding sequence is TGTGCCAGCAGTGACAGTCGTTCTAATTCACCCCTCCACTTT.

This clonotype has just a few counts. A much larger clonotype is one base distant, so this may be a read error. The rearrangement uses TRBV20-1 and TRBJ2-1; 9 bases map to TRBD2. The CDR3 totals 16 residues. Trimming at V came to 0 bases and at J to 2 bases, leaving 5 bases not matched to a gene. The germline gives CDR1 DFQATT, CDR2 SNEGSKA (reference sequence). CDR3 sequence: CSARDSGGRAYNEQFF. CDR3 nucleotides: TGCAGTGCTAGAGATTCGGGCGGGAGGGCCTACAATGAGCAGTTCTTC.

In this sample, this clonotype turned up many times. The chain joins TRBV2 to TRBJ1-3, with D uncertain. Looked up from germline, CDR1 is SNHLY and CDR2 is FYNNEI. The CDR3 has 16 amino acids. V was clipped by 2 bases and J by 0 bases, with 11 bases between them. In DNA form, the CDR3 reads TGTGCCAGCAGTGAACGCCAGCGAAACTCTGGAAACACCATATATTTT. Translation gives CASSERQRNSGNTIYF.

This clonotype was observed a single time. This is likely a read error, given that the CDR3 carries no conserved phenylalanine or tryptophan at its end. The chain uses TRBV20-1 and TRBJ2-7, with 11 positions matching TRBD2. The CDR3 is 13 residues long. Germline V gene lookup returns CDR1 DFQATT and CDR2 SNEGSKA (reference sequence). V shed 3 bases and J 4 bases; nucleotides not matched to a gene: 2. CDR3 bases: TGCAGTGCTAGTAGCGGGAGGGTGTACGAGCAGTACCTC. This encodes CSASSGRVYEQYL.

This clonotype was counted many times. J is TRBJ2-5 and V is TRBV19, with D unclear. The CDR3 loop spans 13 amino acids. The germline V and J ends were trimmed by 6 bases and 5 bases, with 13 bases remaining between them. Germline loops: CDR1 LNHDA, CDR2 SQIVND (reference sequence). The CDR3 region is CASSGTGGETQYF. CDR3 in DNA: TGTGCCAGTAGCGGTACGGGTGGGGAGACCCAGTACTTC. The whole variable domain, filled in from reference TRBV19 and TRBJ2-5, reads DGGITQSPKYLFRKEGQNVTLSCEQNLNHDAMYWYRQDPGQGLRLIYYSQIVNDFQKGDIAEGYSVSREKKESFPLTVTSAQKNPTAFYLCASSGTGGETQYFGPGTRLLVL.

This clonotype was seen many times. J is TRBJ2-3 and V is TRBV5-8, with TRBD1 matching 7 bases. The CDR3 runs 14 residues. The germline V gene has CDR1 SGHTS and CDR2 YDEGEE. The V and J ends lost 0 bases and 4 bases, in that order; junction bases with no gene match: 2. Here the CDR3 reads CASSLGQGADTQYF. CDR3 in DNA: TGTGCCAGCAGCTTGGGGCAGGGGGCAGATACGCAGTATTTT. The whole variable domain, remainder taken from reference TRBV5-8 and TRBJ2-3, is EAGVTQSPTHLIKTRGQQATLRCSPISGHTSVYWYQQALGLGLQFLLWYDEGEERNRGNFPPRFSGRQFPNYSSELNVNALELEDSALYLCASSLGQGADTQYFGPGTRLTVL.

This chain joins TRBV11-3 and TRBJ2-1, with 10 bases fitting TRBD2. Unmatched junction bases numbered 4, after V lost 1 base and J lost 4 bases. The CDR3 is made up of 16 amino acids. Germline V lookup: CDR1 SGHNT, CDR2 YENEEA. The CDR3 loop reads CASSLGGAGGYNEQFF. The CDR3 DNA follows: TGTGCCAGCAGCTTAGGGGGAGCGGGAGGGTACAATGAGCAGTTCTTC. The entire variable domain, with the rest obtained from reference TRBV11-3 and TRBJ2-1, is as follows: EAGVVQSPRYKIIEKKQPVAFWCNPISGHNTLYWYLQNLGQGPELLIRYENEEAVDDSQLPKDRFSAERLKGVDSTLKIQPAELGDSAVYLCASSLGGAGGYNEQFFGPGTRLTVL.

This clonotype was counted many times. The V and J genes are TRBV5-1 and TRBJ2-5; 9 bases are a match to TRBD1. This CDR3 region has 13 residues. V shed 0 bases, J shed 7 bases, and the junction held 1 base outside the gene matches. Per the germline V gene, CDR1 is SGHRS and CDR2 is YFSETQ. The CDR3 here is CASSLEGQGTQYF. The DNA for the CDR3 is TGCGCCAGCAGCTTGGAGGGACAGGGGACCCAGTACTTC.

In its sample, this clonotype was seen a few times. DNA of the CDR3: TGTGCCAGCACCACCGGGAGAGCCTACAATGAGCAGTTCTTC. This gives the protein CASTTGRAYNEQFF. The chain employs TRBV28 and TRBJ2-1; maybe TRBD2 (6 bases). Germline loops: CDR1 MDHEN, CDR2 SYDVKM. The length of the CDR3 is 14 residues. V lost 7 bases to trimming and J lost 2 bases, with 12 bases between them.

This clonotype has more than one count but fewer than ten. The genes are TRBV7-3 and TRBJ1-1, with unresolved D. CDR1 is SGHTA and CDR2 is FQGTGA in the germline V gene. The CDR3 loop spans 13 amino acids. Trimming took 3 bases from V and 4 from J, leaving 9 bases between them. This CDR3 reads CASSFTEGTEAFF. In DNA, the CDR3 is TGTGCCAGCAGCTTTACTGAGGGCACTGAAGCTTTCTTT.

The J gene is TRBJ2-3, the V gene TRBV20-1; TRBD1 matches 9 bases. V lost 5 bases to trimming and J lost 6 bases; unmatched junction nucleotides: 6. This CDR3 spans 13 amino acids. CDR1 and CDR2 (germline): DFQATT, SNEGSKA (reference sequence). CDR3 nucleotide sequence: TGCAGTGCTGCTTCGGGACAGGGCGATACGCAGTATTTT. This sequence encodes CSAASGQGDTQYF.

This clonotype has a count of ten or more. The chain couples TRBV6-2 or TRBV6-3 to TRBJ2-7, with 10 bases matching TRBD2. Germline assignment: CDR1 MNHEY and CDR2 SVGEGT. The CDR3 is 14 amino acids. V was clipped by 6 bases and J by 2 bases; unmatched bases: 4. The CDR3 sequence is CASRTSGRTYEQYF. The CDR3 nucleotides are TGTGCCAGCAGGACTAGCGGGCGGACCTACGAGCAGTACTTC.

This clonotype has at least ten counts. The J gene is TRBJ2-7, the V gene TRBV3-1, with 13 bases lining up with TRBD2. The CDR3 loop spans 16 amino acids. Per the germline V gene, CDR1 is LGHDT and CDR2 is YNNKEL (reference sequence). V lost 1 base to trimming and J lost 4 bases; unmatched junction nucleotides: 4. The CDR3 spells CASSQAPTSGRYEQYF. In nucleotides, the CDR3 is TGTGCCAGCAGCCAAGCTCCGACTAGCGGGAGGTACGAGCAGTACTTC.

This clonotype was seen ten or more times. The V gene is TRBV12-3 or TRBV12-4, the J gene TRBJ2-1, with D perhaps TRBD2 (9 bases). The CDR3 loop spans 14 amino acids. Trimming removed 10 bases at V and 10 bases at J, with 23 bases between. The CDR3: CAINRGTSRREQFF. CDR3 DNA: TGTGCCATAAACAGGGGGACTAGCAGGCGAGAGCAGTTCTTC.

This clonotype came up many times. The chain is built from TRBV20-1 and TRBJ2-5, with 8 nucleotides matching TRBD1. This CDR3 has 16 amino acids. V shed 4 bases and J 5 bases; nucleotides not matched to a gene: 15. The V gene's germline CDR1 is DFQATT and CDR2 SNEGSKA (reference sequence). This CDR3 is CSAKNSQGARLETQYF. The CDR3 coding sequence is TGCAGTGCTAAAAATAGCCAGGGGGCGAGGTTGGAGACCCAGTACTTC.

Note on this clonotype: A much larger clone sits a single nucleotide away, making a read error possible. V usage is TRBV5-8 and J usage is TRBJ1-2; tentatively, D is TRBD1 (5 bases). The CDR3 spans 14 residues. CDR1 is SGHTS, CDR2 YDEGEE, per germline. The CDR3 sequence: CASSLVQAVNGYAF. The CDR3 DNA sequence: TGTGCCAGCAGCTTGGTACAGGCGGTCAATGGCTACGCCTTC.

This clonotype was detected many times. The V gene is TRBV19, the J gene TRBJ2-3; D is unclear. The CDR3 is 14 amino acids. Per germline, CDR1 LNHDA and CDR2 SQIVND (reference sequence). V dropped 6 bases and J dropped 1 base, with 11 bases sitting between them. CDR3 nucleotides: TGTGCCAGTAGCAGCTCCCGCCGCACAGATACGCAGTATTTT. This codes for CASSSSRRTDTQYF.

This clonotype was detected many times. This rearrangement joins TRBV5-1 to TRBJ2-7; 9 bases agree with TRBD2. The CDR3 consists of 13 residues. V gave up 1 base and J gave up 6 bases; unmatched junction bases: 2. Germline values: CDR1 SGHRS, CDR2 YFSETQ. CDR3 sequence: CASSLTSGREQYF. As DNA, the CDR3 is TGCGCCAGCAGCTTGACTAGCGGGCGCGAGCAGTACTTC. The full variable domain, its missing parts supplied by reference TRBV5-1 and TRBJ2-7, is KAGVTQTPRYLIKTRGQQVTLSCSPISGHRSVSWYQQTPGQGLQFLFEYFSETQRNKGNFPGRFSGRQFSNSRSEMNVSTLELGDSALYLCASSLTSGREQYFGPGTRLTVT.

Concerning this clonotype itself: This may arise from a read error, as a much more abundant clone is one base away. The CDR3 coding sequence is TGCAGTGCTAGACTAGCGGGAAGGCAAGCGACCCAGTACTTC. Residues: CSARLAGRQATQYF. This chain joins TRBV20-1 and TRBJ2-5; 9 bases agree with TRBD2. The CDR3 is 14 amino acids. Germline V lookup: CDR1 DFQATT, CDR2 SNEGSKA (reference sequence).

Details on this clonotype: This sequence may be a read error, since a much larger clone differs from it by one base. The chain is built from TRBV20-1 and TRBJ2-7; D remains ambiguous. The CDR3 length is 17 residues. V was trimmed by 3 bases and J by 5 bases, leaving 26 bases between them. Germline V lookup: CDR1 DFQATT, CDR2 SNEGSKA (reference sequence). CDR3 in DNA: TGCAGTGCTAGTCCTGAGTACCTCTCCGCGACTCTCCACGAGCAGTACTTC. Encoded protein: CSASPEYLSATLHEQYF.

The chain joins TRBV20-1 to TRBJ2-6; D not resolved. V was trimmed by 3 bases and J by 5 bases, leaving 11 bases between them. This CDR3 has 14 residues. Germline CDR1 is DFQATT and CDR2 is SNEGSKA (reference sequence). The CDR3, as DNA: TGCAGTGCTAGTCACTTACTTTGGGCCAACGTCCTGACTTTC. Translated: CSASHLLWANVLTF.

Regarding this clonotype: Since a much larger clone is just one base distant, this may be a read error. V and J are TRBV6-1 and TRBJ2-7; D is perhaps TRBD1 (5 bases). The CDR3 length is 14 residues. Germline-derived CDR1 and CDR2 are MNHNS and SASEGT. CDR3 sequence: CASRAGIDPYEQHF. CDR3 coding DNA: TGTGCCAGCAGAGCAGGGATTGACCCCTACGAGCAGCACTTC.

The chain is built from TRBV28 and TRBJ1-4, with D tentatively TRBD1 (6 bases). Germline assignment: CDR1 MDHEN and CDR2 SYDVKM. The length of the CDR3 is 17 residues. V lost 6 bases to trimming and J lost 0 bases, with 17 bases between them. The CDR3 DNA reads as TGTGCCAGCAGGGGGGCAGGGAGGTTTGCAACTAATGAAAAACTGTTTTTT. Its protein product is CASRGAGRFATNEKLFF.

The table lists this clonotype with many counts. This chain connects TRBV5-1 to TRBJ1-6, with 8 bases matching TRBD1. The CDR3 sequence is 17 residues long. V trimming: 3 bases; J trimming: 4 bases; junction bases outside the gene matches: 9. CDR1 and CDR2 (germline): SGHRS, YFSETQ. The CDR3: CASSSTQGGVYNSPLHF. CDR3 in DNA: TGCGCCAGCAGCTCAACACAGGGGGGCGTTTATAATTCACCCCTCCACTTT.

This clonotype appeared many times. The genes are TRBV20-1 and TRBJ2-7, with 13 bases lining up with TRBD2. This CDR3 region has 14 residues. Trimming at V came to 6 bases and at J to 2 bases, leaving 4 bases not matched to a gene. The germline V gene has CDR1 DFQATT and CDR2 SNEGSKA (reference sequence). The CDR3, as DNA: TGCAGTGCGTTTACTAGCGGGAGGGCCTACGAGCAGTACTTC. It translates to CSAFTSGRAYEQYF.

This clonotype was detected a few times. A much larger clone lies a single base off, so this may be a read error. The genes are TRBV11-2 and TRBJ2-6, with a possible D match to TRBD1 (5 bases). The germline V and J ends were trimmed by 3 bases and 6 bases, with 12 bases remaining between them. CDR3 size: 15 residues. Looked up from germline, CDR1 is SGHAT and CDR2 is FQNNGV. CDR3 residues: CASSFKGAAANVLTF. DNA for the CDR3: TGTGCCAGCAGCTTTAAAGGGGCTGCGGCCAACGTCCTGACTTTC.